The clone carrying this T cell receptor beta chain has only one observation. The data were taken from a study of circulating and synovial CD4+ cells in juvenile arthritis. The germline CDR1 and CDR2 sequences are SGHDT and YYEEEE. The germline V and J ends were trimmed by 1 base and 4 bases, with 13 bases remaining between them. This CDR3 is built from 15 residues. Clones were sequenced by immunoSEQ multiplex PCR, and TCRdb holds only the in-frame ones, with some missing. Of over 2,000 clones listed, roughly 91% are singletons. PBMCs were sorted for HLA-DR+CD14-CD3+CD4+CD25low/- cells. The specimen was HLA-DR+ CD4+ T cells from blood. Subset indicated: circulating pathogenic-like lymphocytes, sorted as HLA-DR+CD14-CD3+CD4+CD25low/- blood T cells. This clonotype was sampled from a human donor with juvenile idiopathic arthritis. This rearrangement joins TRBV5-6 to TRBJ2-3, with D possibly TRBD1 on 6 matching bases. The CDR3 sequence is CASSLWDKPPDTQYF. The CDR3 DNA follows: TGTGCCAGCAGCTTGTGGGACAAGCCGCCAGATACGCAGTATTTT.